These T cell receptor beta chains were read from a single sample in a study of shared clonotypes between healthy human individuals. Libraries were prepared by immunoSEQ multiplex PCR; TCRdb keeps only in-frame clonotypes and omits some of them. Altogether millions of clones are present, approximately 94% being singletons, with the ten largest covering 1.5% to 2%. The material sequenced was naive CD8+ T cells from PBMCs. Every receptor here comes from a young man in good health. Some clones in this sample may be carry-over from other donors' samples. The CDR3 runs from the conserved cysteine through the conserved F or W. The order of the fields is CDR3 protein, CDR3 DNA, V gene, clone size, D gene, J gene. A D gene is named only where the DNA matches it firmly. The size field is filled for only some rows; it gives once, few, many or a size class.

CDR3 protein: CAIRSGGGWNTEAFF
CDR3 DNA: TGTGCCATCAGGTCAGGAGGGGGTTGGAACACTGAAGCTTTCTTT
V gene: TRBV10-3
clone size: NA
D gene: NA
J gene: TRBJ1-1

CDR3 protein: CASSPRDFPVYGYTF
CDR3 DNA: TGTGCCAGCAGCCCGCGGGACTTTCCAGTCTATGGCTACACCTTC
V gene: TRBV9
clone size: NA
D gene: NA
J gene: TRBJ1-2

CDR3 protein: CASSMEGVYDEQYF
CDR3 DNA: TGTGCCAGTAGTATGGAGGGAGTTTATGACGAGCAGTACTTC
V gene: TRBV19
clone size: NA
D gene: NA
J gene: TRBJ2-7

CDR3 protein: CASSLTRKGAGTGELFF
CDR3 DNA: TGTGCCAGCAGCCTCACCCGGAAGGGGGCGGGAACCGGGGAGCTGTTTTTT
V gene: TRBV5-6
clone size: NA
D gene: NA
J gene: TRBJ2-2

CDR3 protein: CASSRPLAGGMTDTQYF
CDR3 DNA: TGTGCCAGCAGCCGACCCCTGGCGGGAGGGATGACAGATACGCAGTATTTT
V gene: TRBV11-2
clone size: NA
D gene: TRBD2
J gene: TRBJ2-3

CDR3 protein: CASSLAPAGSPSTGELFF
CDR3 DNA: TGTGCCAGCAGCTTGGCCCCCGCGGGGTCCCCGAGCACCGGGGAGCTGTTTTTT
V gene: TRBV5-4
clone size: NA
D gene: NA
J gene: TRBJ2-2

CDR3 protein: CASSTPGGKAAYEQYF
CDR3 DNA: TGTGCCAGCAGCACCCCTGGCGGCAAGGCCGCCTACGAGCAGTACTTC
V gene: TRBV27
clone size: NA
D gene: NA
J gene: TRBJ2-7

CDR3 protein: CASSLSGSIGTNTGELFF
CDR3 DNA: TGTGCCAGCAGTTTAAGCGGGAGTATAGGGACGAACACCGGGGAGCTGTTTTTT
V gene: TRBV28
clone size: NA
D gene: TRBD2
J gene: TRBJ2-2

CDR3 protein: CASSPQVLGGAYEQYF
CDR3 DNA: TGTGCCAGCAGCCCCCAGGTTCTGGGAGGGGCCTACGAGCAGTACTTC
V gene: TRBV7-9
clone size: NA
D gene: TRBD2
J gene: TRBJ2-7

CDR3 protein: CSVEDQGHPYGYTF
CDR3 DNA: TGCAGCGTTGAAGATCAGGGTCATCCTTATGGCTACACCTTC
V gene: TRBV29-1
clone size: NA
D gene: NA
J gene: TRBJ1-2

CDR3 protein: CASSEPSGTANNEQFF
CDR3 DNA: TGTGCCAGCAGTGAACCCTCCGGGACAGCCAACAATGAGCAGTTCTTC
V gene: TRBV2
clone size: NA
D gene: TRBD1
J gene: TRBJ2-1

CDR3 protein: CASSPRTGENTEAFF
CDR3 DNA: TGCGCCAGCAGCCCCCGGACAGGGGAGAACACTGAAGCTTTCTTT
V gene: TRBV4-1
clone size: NA
D gene: TRBD1
J gene: TRBJ1-1

CDR3 protein: CASSEAASASGMGGSTDTQYF
CDR3 DNA: TGTGCCAGCAGTGAAGCGGCGTCAGCTAGCGGGATGGGGGGTAGCACAGATACGCAGTATTTT
V gene: TRBV2
clone size: NA
D gene: TRBD2
J gene: TRBJ2-3

CDR3 protein: CASSYSILAGGNEQFF
CDR3 DNA: TGTGCCAGCAGTTACTCCATACTAGCGGGAGGGAATGAGCAGTTCTTC
V gene: TRBV6-5
clone size: NA
D gene: TRBD2
J gene: TRBJ2-1

CDR3 protein: CATSRAGDANYGYTF
CDR3 DNA: TGTGCCACCAGCAGAGCAGGGGACGCAAACTATGGCTACACCTTC
V gene: TRBV15
clone size: NA
D gene: NA
J gene: TRBJ1-2

CDR3 protein: CASSPRLARETQYF
CDR3 DNA: TGTGCCAGCTCACCAAGACTAGCGCGGGAGACCCAGTACTTC
V gene: TRBV18
clone size: NA
D gene: TRBD2
J gene: TRBJ2-5

CDR3 protein: CASSDSKRTYSNQPQHF
CDR3 DNA: TGTGCCAGCAGTGACTCGAAGAGGACTTATAGCAATCAGCCCCAGCATTTT
V gene: TRBV6-4
clone size: few
D gene: NA
J gene: TRBJ1-5

CDR3 protein: CASSSQVGAGEQYF
CDR3 DNA: TGTGCCAGCAGCTCTCAAGTCGGGGCCGGCGAGCAGTACTTC
V gene: TRBV7-6
clone size: once
D gene: NA
J gene: TRBJ2-7

CDR3 protein: CASSRTEEETQYF
CDR3 DNA: TGTGCCAGTAGTCGGACAGAAGAAGAGACCCAGTACTTC
V gene: TRBV19
clone size: NA
D gene: NA
J gene: TRBJ2-5

CDR3 protein: CASSALGGAGSEKLFF
CDR3 DNA: TGTGCCAGCAGCGCCCTGGGGGGGGCAGGGTCCGAAAAACTGTTTTTT
V gene: TRBV9
clone size: NA
D gene: NA
J gene: TRBJ1-4

CDR3 protein: CASSYSKGPSYYEQYF
CDR3 DNA: TGTGCCAGCAGTTACTCGAAGGGACCATCATACTACGAGCAGTACTTC
V gene: TRBV6-5
clone size: NA
D gene: NA
J gene: TRBJ2-7

CDR3 protein: CASSLADPGELFF
CDR3 DNA: TGTGCCAGCAGTTTAGCGGACCCCGGGGAGCTGTTTTTT
V gene: TRBV28
clone size: NA
D gene: NA
J gene: TRBJ2-2

CDR3 protein: CASSGGGGPLWDEQFF
CDR3 DNA: TGTGCCAGCAGTGGCGGTGGGGGACCCCTTTGGGATGAGCAGTTCTTC
V gene: TRBV6-1
clone size: NA
D gene: NA
J gene: TRBJ2-1

CDR3 protein: CASSGLAAAATGELFF
CDR3 DNA: TGTGCCAGCAGTGGACTAGCGGCCGCCGCCACCGGGGAGCTGTTTTTT
V gene: TRBV9
clone size: NA
D gene: TRBD2
J gene: TRBJ2-2

CDR3 protein: CAWSVGPAGGHEQYF
CDR3 DNA: TGTGCCTGGAGTGTAGGTCCGGCAGGGGGACACGAGCAGTACTTC
V gene: TRBV30
clone size: NA
D gene: TRBD1
J gene: TRBJ2-7

CDR3 protein: CASSQADSSGNTIYF
CDR3 DNA: TGTGCCAGCTCTCAGGCCGATAGCTCTGGAAACACCATATATTTT
V gene: TRBV6-5
clone size: NA
D gene: NA
J gene: TRBJ1-3

CDR3 protein: CASSSRDIDYEQYF
CDR3 DNA: TGTGCCAGCAGCTCCCGGGACATAGACTACGAGCAGTACTTC
V gene: TRBV28
clone size: once
D gene: NA
J gene: TRBJ2-7

CDR3 protein: CASGGRGQETQYF
CDR3 DNA: TGTGCCAGCGGAGGGAGAGGCCAAGAGACCCAGTACTTC
V gene: TRBV28
clone size: NA
D gene: NA
J gene: TRBJ2-5

CDR3 protein: CASSATDTQYF
CDR3 DNA: TGTGCCAGCAGCGCCACAGATACGCAGTATTTT
V gene: TRBV5-6
clone size: NA
D gene: NA
J gene: TRBJ2-3

CDR3 protein: CASSGRTGAAKNIQYF
CDR3 DNA: TGTGCCAGCAGCGGGCGCACGGGAGCGGCCAAAAACATTCAGTACTTC
V gene: TRBV5-6
clone size: NA
D gene: NA
J gene: TRBJ2-4

CDR3 protein: CASGPGNIQYF
CDR3 DNA: TGTGCCAGCGGACCAGGCAACATTCAGTACTTC
V gene: TRBV27
clone size: NA
D gene: NA
J gene: TRBJ2-4

CDR3 protein: CASSPRGDRIQPQHF
CDR3 DNA: TGTGCCAGTAGTCCCCGGGGGGATCGGATCCAGCCCCAGCATTTT
V gene: TRBV19
clone size: NA
D gene: NA
J gene: TRBJ1-5

CDR3 protein: CASSFAHGQGGTEAFF
CDR3 DNA: TGTGCCAGCAGTTTCGCCCACGGACAGGGAGGGACTGAAGCTTTCTTT
V gene: TRBV28
clone size: NA
D gene: TRBD1
J gene: TRBJ1-1

CDR3 protein: CASSLSRTVNTEAFF
CDR3 DNA: TGTGCCAGCAGTTTATCGAGGACGGTGAACACTGAAGCTTTCTTT
V gene: TRBV27
clone size: once
D gene: NA
J gene: TRBJ1-1

CDR3 protein: CASSEAGRGSVGAQYF
CDR3 DNA: TGTGCCAGCAGTGAAGCGGGGCGCGGGAGCGTTGGTGCGCAGTATTTT
V gene: TRBV2
clone size: NA
D gene: TRBD2
J gene: TRBJ2-3

CDR3 protein: CASSIRTGDNYGYTF
CDR3 DNA: TGCGCCAGCAGCATACGGACAGGGGATAACTATGGCTACACCTTC
V gene: TRBV5-1
clone size: NA
D gene: TRBD1
J gene: TRBJ1-2

CDR3 protein: CASSLWNYGYTF
CDR3 DNA: TGTGCCAGCAGCCTCTGGAATTATGGCTACACCTTC
V gene: TRBV9
clone size: NA
D gene: NA
J gene: TRBJ1-2

CDR3 protein: CASRLSINLGWTTEAFF
CDR3 DNA: TGTGCCAGCAGGTTATCCATCAACTTAGGGTGGACCACTGAAGCTTTCTTT
V gene: TRBV28
clone size: NA
D gene: NA
J gene: TRBJ1-1

CDR3 protein: CASSETSGANVLTF
CDR3 DNA: TGTGCCAGCAGCGAAACCTCTGGGGCCAACGTCCTGACTTTC
V gene: TRBV9
clone size: NA
D gene: NA
J gene: TRBJ2-6

CDR3 protein: CASSQGGVPKPQETQYF
CDR3 DNA: TGCGCCAGCAGCCAAGGGGGGGTTCCAAAGCCTCAAGAGACCCAGTACTTC
V gene: TRBV4-1
clone size: once
D gene: NA
J gene: TRBJ2-5

CDR3 protein: CAISQVGEETQYF
CDR3 DNA: TGTGCCATCAGCCAGGTCGGAGAAGAGACCCAGTACTTC
V gene: TRBV10-3
clone size: NA
D gene: NA
J gene: TRBJ2-5